Here is one T cell receptor (beta chain) with its context. The data are from a study of T cell changes during pregnancy in multiple sclerosis. Profiled with immunoSEQ multiplex PCR; TCRdb holds only in-frame clones, not every one. The repertoire has tens of thousands of clones, roughly nine tenths of them found once; the top ten carry 4.8%. Germline V gene data show CDR1 as SGHVS and CDR2 as FNYEAQ. The CDR3 contains 21 residues. V trimming: 5 bases; J trimming: 4 bases; junction bases outside the gene matches: 21. Material: peripheral blood, obtained in the first trimester of pregnancy. The sequence was obtained from a female donor in good health, enrolled as a control in a pregnancy study. The V and J genes are TRBV7-6 and TRBJ2-2; 11 nucleotides match TRBD2. CDR3: CASSLLRSPSGRSSGTGELFF. The CDR3 region has the DNA TGTGCCAGCAGCCTCCTACGGTCCCCTAGCGGGAGGAGTAGCGGCACCGGGGAGCTGTTTTTT.